The subject of this entry is one T cell receptor beta chain. It lacks a known antigen. There are no base qualities to consult, and no much larger clone falls within one base. Enrolling through a virtual design, the prospective study's participants ranged in age from roughly 18 to 100 years and lived across roughly 24 United States geographic areas. In the prospective study, cohorts were assigned on the basis of participant-reported clinical history obtained from a screening survey and a study questionnaire. Recovered participants in ImmuneRACE Cohort 3 were defined by two consecutive negative NP/OP PCR tests, clearance by a healthcare professional, or resolution of symptoms. Mobile phlebotomists in the prospective study collected whole blood, serum and a nasopharyngeal or oropharyngeal swab from every participant. Participants in the prospective study had the option to provide additional blood draws and questionnaires over a roughly 2-month period. Before DNA extraction, blood samples from the prospective study were shipped at room temperature or frozen.

Reading the germline V gene gives CDR1 SGHTA and CDR2 FQGNSA. Counted from cysteine to phenylalanine, this CDR3 has 15 amino acids. Of all the DNA, just the CDR3 is kept, 45 bases in frame from base 1. The germline V and J ends show losses of 5 bases and 0 bases respectively, and no gene match explains 5 bases of the junction. This sample is drawn from a study of blood T cell repertoires in COVID-19 (dated by TCRdb to the early 2020s). Background for the entire study: Collaborator samples came from the United States, Italy and Spain and covered acute and convalescent phases of COVID-19. The repertoires were released in a freely available public database meant as a resource for research on the immune response to SARS-CoV-2. Where HLA class I and class II types were available, the types were taken from metadata supplied by the sample provider, not from assay-based typing. The prospective study material was composed of cDNA or gDNA derived from T cells, B-cell-depleted T cells, or PBMCs. Nearly every sample came with metadata listing a de-identified subject ID, COVID-19 status, age in years and sex. The dataset comprised deeply sampled blood TCRbeta repertoires from subjects exposed to, actively infected with, or recovered from COVID-19. Samples came from the ongoing ImmuneRACE study (first 160 participants) plus 1,254 subjects from 6 global collaborators. On the study overall, not on this receptor specifically: How much clinical and demographic metadata was included differed by source and by participant, and the metadata was provided uncurated.

TCRbeta CDR3 regions were amplified from genomic DNA by means of the immunoSEQ Assay, a bias-controlled multiplex PCR. In the original analysis: The number of nucleated cells in each sample was estimated by amplification of reference gene primers within the assay. To quantify the absolute abundance of each unique TCRbeta CDR3 rearrangement, sequence reads were collapsed and filtered. Productive Simpson clonality was computed per sample as the square root of Simpson's diversity index over productive rearrangements. Here the immuneACCESS table is served through TCRdb, limited to in-frame sequences with V and J called. Missing clones are a known gap in these copies; in checked studies unresolved V genes cover under half, and the rest lacks a known reason. Clone size and V and J calls were adopted from that table, with D and trimming inferred from the DNA. The sample includes about 480,000 clones, with 70% to 90% observed a single time. The ten largest make up 1.5% to 2% of the sample.

The rearrangement combines TRBV7-2 with TRBJ2-7, and 9 junctional nucleotides match TRBD2. The receptor was derived from a woman between 35 and 50 years old who had recovered from COVID-19. Sequencing was performed on PBMCs or T cells enriched from blood (not recorded which). The CDR3 in this case is CASSHNSGSSYEQYF. The DNA is as follows: TGTGCCAGCAGCCATAATAGCGGGAGCTCCTACGAGCAGTACTTC.